This entry describes one TCR beta chain. These data originate in a study of blood T cell repertoires in COVID-19. Overall study: The United States, Italy and Spain were the sources of the acute and convalescent COVID-19 samples. In each case, the material was cDNA or gDNA derived from T cells, B-cell-depleted T cells, or PBMCs.

As originally analysed: Reference gene primer amplification in the assay estimated nucleated cell counts. Libraries were prepared by immunoSEQ multiplex PCR; TCRdb keeps only in-frame clonotypes and omits some of them. The V and J calls and clone size were taken over from that table, and D and trimming were inferred from the DNA. The sample holds approximately 350,000 clones, about 90% seen once. CDR3 length: 14 amino acids. V shed 6 bases and J shed 6 bases, with 18 bases lying between them. CDR1 is MNHEY, CDR2 SMNVEV, per germline (reference sequence). Sequences were obtained from peripheral blood. This rearrangement joins TRBV27 to TRBJ2-7; possibly TRBD1 for D (6 bases). The TCR comes from a man in his forties with acute or convalescent COVID-19. The CDR3 sequence is CASRTRDIGGEQYF. The CDR3 bases are TGTGCCAGCAGAACCCGGGACATAGGGGGCGAGCAGTACTTC.